Below are 19 T cell receptor beta chains sequenced from a single sample in a study of shared clonotypes between healthy human individuals. TCRdb's copy holds only in-frame clones and misses some; the assay was immunoSEQ multiplex PCR. The sample records roughly 2,300,000 clones, 85% to 95% being singletons. The sequenced sample was naive CD4+ T cells from PBMCs. The subset: CD45RA+ positively selected. The receptors here all came from a young man in good health. Some clones in this sample may be carry-over from other donors' samples.

V gene TRBV19 combines with J gene TRBJ2-7; tentatively, D is TRBD1 (6 bases). V was cut by 3 bases and J by 4 bases, with 13 bases left in between. The CDR3 spans 14 residues. The germline V gene has CDR1 LNHDA and CDR2 SQIVND (reference sequence). CDR3 sequence: CASSIRTAPYEQYF. CDR3 nucleotides: TGTGCCAGTAGTATTAGGACAGCGCCATACGAGCAGTACTTC.

The V gene is TRBV5-6, the J gene TRBJ2-1, with D possibly TRBD2 on 6 matching bases. V was clipped by 4 bases and J by 3 bases, with 14 bases between them. The CDR3 loop spans 15 amino acids. Germline CDR1 and CDR2: SGHDT and YYEEEE. The CDR3 is CASSLGTFHYNEQFF. DNA for the CDR3: TGTGCCAGCAGCCTCGGGACTTTTCACTACAATGAGCAGTTCTTC.

This chain uses TRBV7-9 with TRBJ1-4; D is possibly TRBD1 (6 bases). Trimming cost V 1 base and J 7 bases, with 13 bases left between them. The CDR3 is made up of 15 amino acids. The germline CDR1 and CDR2 sequences are SEHNR and FQNEAQ (reference sequence). CDR3 DNA sequence: TGTGCCAGCAGCTTAGAAGGGGGAAATTCTGAAAAACTGTTTTTT. Encoded protein: CASSLEGGNSEKLFF.

V is TRBV11-3 and J is TRBJ2-1; D gene ambiguous. Germline loops: CDR1 SGHNT, CDR2 YENEEA. This CDR3 has 13 residues. Trimming shortened V by 2 bases and J by 10 bases, and 12 bases separated the two germline ends. In DNA form, the CDR3 reads TGTGCCAGCAGCTTATCGATAGGTGGAGAGCAGTTCTTC. Translation: CASSLSIGGEQFF.

This chain uses TRBV12-2 with TRBJ1-1; TRBD1 is the table's D call, not checked against the DNA. TRBV12-2 is tagged as a pseudogene. The CDR3 length is 11 residues. CDR3 nucleotide sequence: TGTGCAAGTCGCCCGGACAGTGCGGCTTTCTTT. Its protein product is CASRPDSAAFF.

The genes are TRBV28 and TRBJ2-1; D remains ambiguous. Trimming took off 5 bases at V and 6 bases at J, with 20 bases between the two ends. The CDR3 has 16 amino acids. Germline assignment: CDR1 MDHEN and CDR2 SYDVKM. CDR3 residues: CASSPPGIGLGNEQFF. The CDR3 nucleotides read TGTGCCAGCAGTCCTCCCGGCATAGGGTTAGGCAATGAGCAGTTCTTC.

The V call is TRBV15, the J call TRBJ2-4; D possibly corresponds to TRBD1 (6 bases). V lost 0 bases and J 0 bases, leaving 15 bases between the germline ends. This CDR3 spans 18 amino acids. From germline, CDR1 is LNHNV and CDR2 YYDKDF (reference sequence). The CDR3 sequence is CATSRDLDRPLAKNIQYF. The CDR3 DNA reads TGTGCCACCAGCAGAGATCTCGACAGGCCCCTAGCCAAAAACATTCAGTACTTC.

V usage is TRBV27 and J usage is TRBJ2-3; TRBD1 aligns across 8 bases. Germline assignment: CDR1 MNHEY and CDR2 SMNVEV (reference sequence). The CDR3 consists of 14 residues. The J segment lost 5 bases and the V segment lost 6 bases, leaving 7 bases of the junction unmatched. CDR3 sequence reads: CASSSTGVGDTQYF. The CDR3 DNA sequence: TGTGCCAGCAGCTCGACAGGGGTTGGAGATACGCAGTATTTT.

The table lists this clone with a count of one. The chain carries TRBV19 and TRBJ1-2; D is perhaps TRBD1 (5 bases). The germline V and J ends were trimmed by 6 bases and 6 bases, with 23 bases remaining between them. Germline V gives CDR1 LNHDA, CDR2 SQIVND (reference sequence). The CDR3 totals 16 residues. The CDR3 is CASRSWISSGTNGYTF. The CDR3 DNA sequence: TGTGCCAGTAGGTCTTGGATTTCGTCCGGGACGAATGGCTACACCTTC.

This clone showed up just a few times. V and J are TRBV28 and TRBJ2-3; TRBD1 matches 8 bases. The V and J ends lost 8 bases and 10 bases, in that order; junction bases with no gene match: 11. The CDR3 loop spans 13 amino acids. Germline lookup yields CDR1 MDHEN and CDR2 SYDVKM. The CDR3 DNA reads TGTGCCAGCGGATTTCAGGGGGCATTAGCGCAGTATTTT. Its translation: CASGFQGALAQYF.

V is TRBV5-4 and J is TRBJ2-3, with 9 bases lining up with TRBD1. The CDR3 length is 16 residues. The germline gives CDR1 SGHNT, CDR2 YYREEE (reference sequence). The trim removed 0 bases at V and 3 bases at J, leaving 5 bases unmatched. DNA of the CDR3: TGTGCCAGCAGCTTGGCCTTGACAGGGGGAACAGATACGCAGTATTTT. Translated: CASSLALTGGTDTQYF.

As regards this clone: The same CDR3 is also encoded by other DNA sequences in this sample. This sequence joins TRBV11-3 and TRBJ2-1; unclear D gene. Germline assignment: CDR1 SGHNT and CDR2 YENEEA. CDR3 length: 12 amino acids. Trimming stripped 2 bases from V and 5 bases from J, with 4 bases between. The CDR3 loop is CASSLRDNEQFF. The CDR3 DNA follows: TGTGCCAGCAGCTTACGGGACAATGAGCAGTTCTTC.

For this clone: Other DNA sequences within the sample encode an identical CDR3. The chain employs TRBV18 and TRBJ2-3; 14 bases map to TRBD2. The CDR3 is 17 amino acids. Germline CDR1 reads KGHSH; CDR2 reads LQKENI. Losses at the gene ends were 3 bases for V and 1 base for J; bases not matched to a gene: 3. The CDR3 loop reads CASSPPGLAGGTDTQYF. In DNA form, the CDR3 reads TGTGCCAGCTCACCCCCGGGACTAGCGGGAGGCACAGATACGCAGTATTTT.

Remarks on this clone: Other DNA sequences in this specimen translate into the identical CDR3. J is TRBJ2-7 and V is TRBV5-1; 8 bases fit TRBD1. J lost 3 bases, V lost 4 bases, and 3 bases had no gene match. Germline V lookup: CDR1 SGHRS, CDR2 YFSETQ. CDR3 length: 13 amino acids. CDR3 sequence: CASSITGGYEQYF. Written as DNA, the CDR3 is TGCGCCAGCAGCATTACAGGGGGCTACGAGCAGTACTTC.

The chain joins TRBV14 to TRBJ2-1; 11 bases align to TRBD2. The CDR3 is 15 amino acids. Germline CDR1 reads SGHDN; CDR2 reads FVKESK. V lost 4 bases, J lost 8 bases, and 7 bases stayed unmatched. CDR3 residues: CASSPTSGTRDEQFF. CDR3 bases: TGTGCCAGCAGCCCGACTAGCGGGACTAGGGATGAGCAGTTCTTC.

The chain uses TRBV30 and TRBJ2-1, with D hard to call. The CDR3 length is 11 residues. The germline CDR1 and CDR2 sequences are GTSNPN and SVGIG (reference sequence). V was clipped by 4 bases and J by 8 bases, with 9 bases between them. The CDR3 DNA reads as TGTGCCTGGATCGGCCGGTATGAGCAGTTCTTC. Translated: CAWIGRYEQFF.

This clone came up once. CDR3 in amino acids: CASSLGGTQVSEQYF. The CDR3, as DNA: TGCGCCAGCAGCTTGGGCGGGACCCAGGTTTCGGAGCAGTACTTC. The rearrangement joins TRBV5-1 to TRBJ2-7, with D maybe TRBD2 (6 bases). The V and J ends lost 0 bases and 7 bases respectively, with 17 bases between them. Germline CDR1 is SGHRS and CDR2 is YFSETQ. CDR3 size: 15 residues.

The chain uses TRBV27 and TRBJ1-2, with unresolved D. V shed 6 bases and J shed 3 bases, with 14 bases lying between them. Germline CDR1 MNHEY, CDR2 SMNVEV (reference sequence). This CDR3 has 14 residues. CDR3 in amino acids: CASRETGRDYGYTF. The DNA of the CDR3 is TGTGCCAGCAGAGAGACGGGTAGAGACTATGGCTACACCTTC.

V usage is TRBV19 and J usage is TRBJ1-4; maybe TRBD1 (5 bases). The germline gives CDR1 LNHDA, CDR2 SQIVND (reference sequence). The ends were cut back, 1 base at V and 5 bases at J, with 14 bases in the middle. This CDR3 has 16 residues. The CDR3 sequence is CASSIGAGRLNEKLFF. CDR3 sequence (DNA): TGTGCCAGTAGTATAGGCGCGGGACGGCTCAATGAAAAACTGTTTTTT.